This entry describes one TCR beta chain. In this sample, this clone turned up once. Its cognate antigen has yet to be identified. Per-base qualities were not stored, and no clone one base away is much larger. These data originate in a study of cytomegalovirus exposure and HLA in healthy donors (dated by TCRdb to about 2017). About the full investigation: An earlier analysis of roughly 500 of the donors reported approximately 270 Gb of sequence data and about 100 million unique TCR beta sequences from 150 million to 200 million T cells. Every discovery cohort repertoire had been produced on one sequencing platform. In a later genetic analysis, genome-wide SNP genotypes for about three fifths of the roughly 670 donors were used, and that subset was treated as a discovery cohort. The study was designed to test whether signatures of past pathogen exposure could be identified by cataloging public T cell receptors. Donor age, sex, ethnicity and CMV serostatus were compiled together with the repertoire data. Among the roughly 410 genotyped donors, around 81% belonged to the genetic ancestry cluster associated with self-reported Caucasian donors. Class I and class II HLA loci were covered by the typing at four-digit resolution. On average, around 230,000 unique TCR beta nucleotide sequences were sequenced per donor among several hundred genotyped donors of the cohort, with 15% to 20% of those sequences being non-productive. In a later analysis, previously published TCR beta repertoires from fewer than 750 donors were re-analyzed and high-resolution HLA genotyping was added so that TCR occurrence patterns could be studied. Roughly 5 DR-DQ haplotypes were handled as single units for association and clustering, since linkage in the cohort was strong. An early release covering around 630 HLA-typed donors comprised approximately 290 gigabases of sequencing data and tens of millions of unique TCR sequences. To predict cytomegalovirus infection status, the study combined high-throughput TCR immunosequencing, statistical association of individual TCRs with disease status, and machine learning. In addition to the first cohort of 666 subjects, a separate validation cohort of 120 different subjects was used. To decide whether each TCR beta V gene segment behaved as functional or pseudogenic, an earlier analysis of approximately 590 of the donors relied on high-throughput TCR beta sequencing. In the later analysis, no new phenotypic data were used to find candidate immune exposures; instead, reliance was placed on TCR beta sequences and their occurrence across donors. The number of donors typed differed by locus, with about 629-630 for A, B, C, DRB1 and DQB1, over 500 for DQA1, some 570 for DPA1, and some 440 for DPB1. The study profiled the T cell repertoires of under 700 subjects by immunosequencing and related them to cytomegalovirus serostatus.

The CDR3 runs 14 amino acids, cysteine and phenylalanine included. CDR3 DNA only is kept here, 42 bases in frame from base 1. The germline V and J ends show losses of 2 bases and 8 bases respectively, and no gene match explains 7 bases of the junction. CDR1 is given as SGDLS and CDR2 as YYNGEE, both from the germline V gene. The cohort comprised 550 to 700 healthy bone marrow donors. At the time of sampling, all cohort members were nominally healthy, though unrecorded immune exposures were likely present. The donor was CMV seronegative and was included in the group of a few hundred seronegative cohort members. Every donor gave a peripheral blood sample, and the peripheral blood mononuclear cells from that sample were used for TCR beta sequencing. The Qiagen DNeasy Blood Extraction Kit was used to extract genomic DNA from the blood cell samples. What the work shows at the level of the full study, not this receptor alone: The study gave a list of 150 to 200 TCR beta chains associated with cytomegalovirus. At a false discovery rate of 0.05, a later analysis linked fewer than 20,000 TCR beta sequences to specific HLA alleles. In an earlier analysis of over 550 of the donors, most TCR beta V segments were observed in productive rearrangements about 87% or about 30% of the time, broadly matching IMGT annotations. Some IMGT-functional V segments, including TRBV6-2 and TRBV6-3, could not be distinguished by the 87-base-pair reads and were therefore excluded. Correlated functional status among segregating V segments might reflect linkage disequilibrium, but an unknown experimental factor could not be ruled out. The classifier was reported to diagnose cytomegalovirus status with high specificity and sensitivity in both the original cohort and the validation cohort. Assigning TCR associations to individual alleles was difficult when HLA alleles, especially DR and DQ, strongly co-occurred. A few of the identified cytomegalovirus-associated TCR beta chains were confirmed in vitro to be specific for cytomegalovirus antigens. According to a later analysis, most CMV-associated TCR beta chains appeared to be HLA-restricted, and the HLA associations seemed to be driven largely by CMV exposure. The cohort was sequenced for TCR beta chains only, and without alpha or paired-chain data the features that could be detected were limited. A later analysis found that HLA-associated TCR beta chains were more clonally expanded and had lower generation probabilities than equally common non-associated chains. According to a later analysis, TCR association rates differed among HLA loci, with DRB1 alleles showing the most associated TCRs and HLA-C alleles showing the fewest. Most TCR sequences were observed very rarely across donors, whereas some public TCRs were present in many individuals. Compared with the roughly 710-donor mean, donors in an Asian-associated ancestry cluster had fewer N-insertions in productive TCRs, according to a later genetic analysis. V-gene and J-gene trimming of TCR beta chains was associated with a missense DCLRE1C variant in a later genetic analysis, and the association was replicated in an independent cohort. HLA typing was unavailable for some donors at each locus, so association tests used only the typed subset. Because counts were too low, some 16 rarely observed V segments, including chromosome 9 orphons, were excluded from the earlier analysis of some 590 of the donors. It was suggested by the authors that the approach could potentially be generalized to other disease states and immunological phenotypes. A further reported finding was that TCR beta sequences accurately predicted the HLA-A and HLA-B alleles for most subjects in the first cohort. CMV serostatus was the only immune exposure information available for the cohort. The presence/absence analyses assumed that sequencing depth was roughly uniform across donors, and that assumption may not be true. According to a later analysis, parvovirus B19, influenza, CMV and Epstein-Barr virus appeared linked to several top co-occurrence clusters. A cluster of highly shared sequence variants was judged likely to represent a technical artifact of the sequencing pipeline.

The library was made by the immunoSEQ multiplex PCR assay. A mixture of 60 forward primers for TCR Vbeta segments and 13 reverse primers for TCR Jbeta segments was used in the multiplex PCR. The CDR3 region of rearranged TCR beta genes was amplified from genomic DNA with a multiplex PCR assay. Amplified TCR beta libraries were sequenced as 87-base-pair reads on the Illumina HiSeq System. For the original study's pipeline: Across the 670 or so repertoires, a later analysis counted 60 million to 90 million unique TCR beta chains, roughly 11 million of which were shared by at least two donors. A nearest-neighbor algorithm error-corrected the raw reads and collapsed the reads into unique sequences, merging closely related sequences to remove PCR and sequencing errors. V, D and J gene segments were assigned by aligning CDR3 sequences to IMGT reference sequences. For a sequence to be retained, at least a six-nucleotide match to both a V gene segment and a J gene segment was required. Rearrangements were classified as productive when the CDR3 lacked stop codons and remained in frame with V and J, and all other rearrangements were classified as non-productive. CDR3 was defined by IMGT convention, running from the second conserved V-encoded cysteine to the conserved J-encoded phenylalanine. In an earlier analysis of 500 to 650 of the donors, sequences lacking an unambiguous match to a single V gene segment were excluded. An earlier analysis of around 600 of the donors classified V segments as functional when productive rearrangements were above 56.7% and as segregating when the standard deviation between donors was above 5%. A statistical classification framework was built for diagnosing cytomegalovirus status from the catalog of TCR beta chain sequences. In a later analysis, TCR nucleotide sequences were compared against IMGT/GENE-DB human TR gene sequences so that V and J genes could be assigned. A later analysis assigned CDR3 sequences and most-parsimonious VDJ recombination scenarios with the TCRdist pipeline. A later analysis defined each TCR beta chain by its CDR3 amino acid sequence plus V-gene family, and excluded reads lacking a unique V-gene family. As a way to deal with suspected cross-contamination and a sequencing artifact, a later analysis dropped under 600 nucleotide sequences that were highly shared and had low generation probability. For each public chain, a later analysis derived a clonal expansion index from normalized ranks of inferred template counts within each repertoire. Generation probabilities in a later analysis came from a VDJ recombination model fitted to out-of-frame rearrangements, and those results were checked against IGoR. In a later analysis, hypergeometric tests were used to score TCR-TCR, TCR-HLA and TCR-CMV co-occurrence, with a repertoire-size bias correction applied to TCR pairs. To estimate false discovery rates, a later analysis permuted the HLA or CMV assignments 20 times. In a later analysis, co-occurring TCRs were grouped using DBSCAN, with TCRdist sequence similarity added in when clustering inside HLA-allele-positive subsets. Co-occurrence clustering excluded repertoires with fewer than 30,000 or more than 120,000 public chains, plus five with anomalous nucleotide sharing. This is the immuneACCESS table as TCRdb keeps it, with only in-frame sequences that have V and J called. A part of the clones is gone; compared with another copy, unresolved V genes explain less than half, and the rest is unexplained. V, J and clone size were drawn from that table, and D and trimming were deduced from the DNA. Present in this sample are about 160,000 clones, approximately 80% of which were seen just once. More than 1% of the sample is taken by the ten largest.

The chain joins TRBV9 to TRBJ2-1; 7 central nucleotides agree with TRBD2. The sample consisted of PBMCs. The receptor was isolated from a boy younger than 10 in good health and CMV-seronegative. The DNA reads as follows: TGTGCCAGCAGCGTCCAGACTGCGGGGGATGAGCAGTTCTTC. It translates as CASSVQTAGDEQFF.